The 27 T cell receptor beta chains below come from one sample, sequenced in a study of technical replicates of blood from a handful of donors (dated by TCRdb to the late 2010s). The library was made by the immunoSEQ multiplex PCR assay. In its TCRdb copy, this immuneACCESS table keeps in-frame sequences only and misses some clones. Where compared with another copy, unresolved V genes explain less than half of these, and the others have no known cause. This sample gives under 95,000 clones in total; nearly 98% of them show up just once. The ten most abundant clones make up 0.12% to 0.15% of the sample. Sequencing was done on a sample of T cells isolated from PBMCs. The receptors were sampled from a human donor in good health.

V is TRBV5-4 and J is TRBJ1-3; 8 bases map to TRBD1. V lost 4 bases and J lost 7; bases outside the gene matches: 10. Germline V gene sequence: CDR1 SGHNT, CDR2 YYREEE (reference sequence). The CDR3 loop spans 15 amino acids. DNA of the CDR3: TGTGCCAGCAGCCCGCGGGGCAGGGGGCACAACACCATATATTTT. Its protein is CASSPRGRGHNTIYF. Using reference TRBV5-4 and TRBJ1-3 for the parts outside the CDR3, the full variable domain is ETGVTQSPTHLIKTRGQQVTLRCSSQSGHNTVSWYQQALGQGPQFIFQYYREEENGRGNFPPRFSGLQFPNYSSELNVNALELDDSALYLCASSPRGRGHNTIYFGEGSWLTVV.

The J gene is TRBJ2-1, the V gene TRBV30, with D uncertain. Germline CDR1 GTSNPN, CDR2 SVGIG (reference sequence). CDR3 length: 12 amino acids. The V end lost 4 bases, the J end lost 1 base, and 5 bases lay between the germline ends. The CDR3 nucleotides read TGTGCCTGGACGCGGTCCTACAATGAGCAGTTCTTC. Translation: CAWTRSYNEQFF.

This rearrangement joins TRBV12-5 to TRBJ2-6; 8 positions match TRBD1. The J segment lost 0 bases and the V segment lost 1 base, leaving 20 bases of the junction unmatched. This CDR3 is built from 23 residues. Germline V gene sequence: CDR1 LGHNT, CDR2 FRNRAP. The CDR3 loop is CASGLAPPNLRQGLASGANVLTF. Written as DNA, the CDR3 is TGTGCTAGTGGTTTGGCACCCCCAAACCTCCGACAGGGGTTGGCCTCTGGGGCCAACGTCCTGACTTTC.

The chain links TRBV27 to TRBJ2-6; perhaps TRBD1 as D (6 bases). Germline CDR1 reads MNHEY; CDR2 reads SMNVEV (reference sequence). The CDR3 is made up of 13 amino acids. Trimming cost V 4 bases and J 12 bases, with 13 bases left between them. CDR3 DNA: TGTGCCAGCAGTTCAGGGACATTGGCCGTCCTGACTTTC. Its protein is CASSSGTLAVLTF.

The count of this clone is one. The chain carries TRBV10-1 and TRBJ2-1; 9 nucleotides align to TRBD2. V shed 2 bases and J 8 bases; nucleotides not matched to a gene: 4. The CDR3 contains 14 residues. The germline CDR1 and CDR2 sequences are WNHNN and SYGVQD (reference sequence). This CDR3 is CASSEGGGAYEQFF. The CDR3 region has the DNA TGCGCCAGCAGTGAGGGCGGGGGGGCCTATGAGCAGTTCTTC.

The rearrangement uses TRBV7-9 and TRBJ1-1; possible D gene TRBD1, 6 bases. Germline loops: CDR1 SEHNR, CDR2 FQNEAQ (reference sequence). V was trimmed by 5 bases and J by 3 bases, leaving 16 bases between them. CDR3 size: 15 residues. For the CDR3, the DNA is TGTGCCAGCAGCCCTGACAGGACCTTTCACACTGAAGCTTTCTTT. Translation gives CASSPDRTFHTEAFF.

CDR3 residues: CASSLAAGPTGTPRTTDTQYF. The CDR3 coding sequence is TGTGCCAGCAGCTTAGCGGCTGGCCCGACGGGGACACCCAGAACCACAGATACGCAGTATTTT. The chain recombines TRBV7-8 with TRBJ2-3; perhaps TRBD1 as D (6 bases). V was pared by 0 bases and J by 2 bases, with 27 bases between. The CDR3 is 21 amino acids. The germline gives CDR1 SGHVS, CDR2 FQNEAQ.

The chain is built from TRBV19 and TRBJ2-1; D is perhaps TRBD1 (5 bases). This CDR3 has 15 residues. V dropped 6 bases and J dropped 1 base, with 13 bases sitting between them. CDR1 is LNHDA, CDR2 SQIVND, per germline (reference sequence). CDR3 region: CASSLGELSYNEQFF. The CDR3 DNA follows: TGTGCCAGTAGCCTAGGGGAATTATCCTACAATGAGCAGTTCTTC.

This clone was observed once. The chain couples TRBV7-6 to TRBJ2-7, with D perhaps TRBD1 (6 bases). CDR1 is SGHVS, CDR2 FNYEAQ, per germline. CDR3 length: 15 residues. Between the trimmed V and J ends, which lost 1 base and 4 bases, there was a span of 14 bases. The chain's CDR3 is CASSLVAGVKYEQYF. CDR3 DNA: TGTGCCAGCAGCTTAGTGGCAGGGGTGAAGTACGAGCAGTACTTC.

This chain connects TRBV9 to TRBJ2-3, with D possibly TRBD2 on 6 matching bases. The CDR3 consists of 11 residues. Trimming cost V 9 bases and J 4 bases, with 9 bases left between them. Germline V gene sequence: CDR1 SGDLS, CDR2 YYNGEE. CDR3 protein: CATGGPDTQYF. Here the CDR3 DNA reads TGTGCCACAGGAGGGCCAGATACGCAGTATTTT.

The J gene is TRBJ1-1, the V gene TRBV7-7; unclear D gene. This CDR3 is 13 amino acids long. Trimming stripped 2 bases from V and 2 bases from J, with 6 bases between. CDR1 SSHAT and CDR2 FNYEAQ come from the germline V gene (reference sequence). In DNA, the CDR3 is TGTGCCAGCAGCTTATATAGAAACACTGAAGCTTTCTTT. The encoded protein is CASSLYRNTEAFF.

The chain has TRBV5-1 and TRBJ1-1; D uncertain. The CDR3 extends over 14 amino acids. CDR1 and CDR2 (germline): SGHRS, YFSETQ. Trimming removed 4 bases at V and 4 bases at J, with 14 bases between. CDR3 sequence reads: CASSVNLGGTEAFF. In DNA, the CDR3 is TGCGCCAGCAGCGTCAATCTAGGAGGCACTGAAGCTTTCTTT.

The V and J genes are TRBV4-1 and TRBJ1-1, with D unclear. This CDR3 has 17 amino acids. CDR1 and CDR2 from the germline V gene are MGHRA and YSYEKL. V was cut by 1 base and J by 0 bases, with 15 bases left in between. CDR3 sequence (DNA): TGCGCCAGCAGCCAAGTAGAGCTACTGAGGGTGAACACTGAAGCTTTCTTT. It translates to CASSQVELLRVNTEAFF.

This chain connects TRBV28 to TRBJ1-3; 7 nucleotides align to TRBD1. Per germline, CDR1 MDHEN and CDR2 SYDVKM. The CDR3 is 14 residues long. V lost 5 bases and J lost 2; bases outside the gene matches: 3. DNA of the CDR3: TGTGCCAGCAGTAGCCAGGGGGCTGGAAACACCATATATTTT. It yields the protein CASSSQGAGNTIYF.

V usage is TRBV5-1 and J usage is TRBJ2-4, with 9 bases identical to TRBD2. After removal of 7 bases from V and 5 bases from J, the junction contained 16 bases not matched to a gene. This CDR3 contains 17 residues. Germline V gives CDR1 SGHRS, CDR2 YFSETQ. The CDR3 nucleotides are TGCGCCAGCCCTTCCTTAGCGGGAGATTCGGTCGAAAACATTCAGTACTTC. It translates to CASPSLAGDSVENIQYF.

The gene calls are TRBV30 and TRBJ1-2; D may be TRBD1 (5 bases). V was pared by 3 bases and J by 3 bases, with 11 bases between. CDR3 size: 13 residues. CDR1 and CDR2 from the germline V gene are GTSNPN and SVGIG (reference sequence). CDR3 residues: CAWSQGFDYGYTF. The DNA for the CDR3 is TGTGCCTGGAGCCAGGGATTTGACTATGGCTACACCTTC. The full variable domain, completed using reference TRBV30 and TRBJ1-2, is SQTIHQWPATLVQPVGSPLSLECTVEGTSNPNLYWYRQAAGRGLQLLFYSVGIGQISSEVPQNLSASRPQDRQFILSSKKLLLSDSGFYLCAWSQGFDYGYTFGSGTRLTVV.

The chain joins TRBV12-1 to TRBJ2-7; the table's D call, TRBD2, was not checked against the DNA. TRBV12-1 constitutes a pseudogene. CDR3 length: 14 residues. Here the CDR3 reads CASLSAEEGHEQYF. The DNA for the CDR3 is TGTGCCAGCTTAAGCGCCGAAGAAGGTCACGAGCAGTACTTC.

This clone was seen once. The chain carries TRBV7-2 and TRBJ2-5, with 9 bases identical to TRBD2. Germline CDR1 reads SGHTA; CDR2 reads FQGNSA. There are 12 residues in the CDR3. V trimming: 4 bases; J trimming: 7 bases; junction bases outside the gene matches: 1. CDR3 amino acids: CASSSLAGTQYF. CDR3 in DNA: TGTGCCAGCAGCTCACTAGCGGGGACCCAGTACTTC.

This clone was counted a single time. This chain links TRBV11-2 with TRBJ2-2; TRBD1 matches at 9 bases. Germline V lookup: CDR1 SGHAT, CDR2 FQNNGV. CDR3 size: 14 residues. V lost 3 bases and J lost 5; bases outside the gene matches: 1. The CDR3 nucleotides read TGTGCCAGCAGCTTCGGGACAGGGACCGGGGAGCTGTTTTTT. This codes for CASSFGTGTGELFF.

J is TRBJ1-2 and V is TRBV28, with D unclear. V lost 4 bases and J lost 5, with 8 bases in between. Germline CDR1 reads MDHEN; CDR2 reads SYDVKM. The CDR3 runs 12 residues. The CDR3 here is CASSYRGYGYTF. CDR3 bases: TGTGCCAGCAGTTACCGCGGATATGGCTACACCTTC.

The CDR3 spells CASSTGLAGVSGGELFF. The CDR3 nucleotides are TGTGCCAGTAGTACCGGACTAGCGGGAGTAAGTGGCGGGGAGCTGTTTTTT. J is TRBJ2-2 and V is TRBV19, with 13 bases fitting TRBD2. CDR3 size: 17 residues. From germline, CDR1 is LNHDA and CDR2 SQIVND (reference sequence). Trimming at V came to 4 bases and at J to 7 bases, leaving 9 bases not matched to a gene.

Here the CDR3 DNA reads TGCGCCAGCAGTGGGAGAGGTGGAGGCACTGAAGCTTTCTTT. Translation gives CASSGRGGGTEAFF. The rearrangement joins TRBV10-1 to TRBJ1-1; D gene unclear. This CDR3 has 14 residues. The V end was cut by 4 bases, the J end by 4 bases, with 13 bases between. The V gene's germline CDR1 is WNHNN and CDR2 SYGVQD (reference sequence).

The V gene is TRBV7-9, the J gene TRBJ2-7, with TRBD2 matching over 10 bases. V shed 5 bases and J 7 bases; nucleotides not matched to a gene: 8. The CDR3 sequence is 14 residues long. Germline V gives CDR1 SEHNR, CDR2 FQNEAQ (reference sequence). The CDR3 protein is CASSPKALAGEQYF. The CDR3 DNA sequence: TGTGCCAGCAGCCCAAAGGCACTAGCGGGGGAGCAGTACTTC.

This clone was counted a few times. The chain has TRBV5-6 and TRBJ2-7, with 9 bases that match TRBD1. The CDR3 contains 14 residues. V trimming: 2 bases; J trimming: 5 bases; junction bases outside the gene matches: 5. The germline V gene has CDR1 SGHDT and CDR2 YYEEEE. The CDR3 loop reads CASSFTGGRNEQYF. Written as DNA, the CDR3 is TGTGCCAGCAGCTTTACAGGGGGCCGGAACGAGCAGTACTTC.

V is TRBV30 and J is TRBJ1-6; D perhaps matches TRBD1 (6 bases). Trimming stripped 5 bases from V and 1 base from J, with 9 bases between. The CDR3 spans 14 residues. Germline CDR1 and CDR2: GTSNPN and SVGIG (reference sequence). The CDR3 DNA reads TGTGCCTGGTCAGGGGATTCCTATAATTCACCCCTCCACTTT. It is translated as CAWSGDSYNSPLHF.

The rearrangement joins TRBV5-1 to TRBJ2-7, with TRBD2 identical over 7 bases. The CDR3 runs 18 residues. Germline values: CDR1 SGHRS, CDR2 YFSETQ. With 4 bases clipped from V and 1 base from J, the junction kept 17 bases outside the gene matches. In nucleotides, the CDR3 is TGCGCCAGCAGCCTTAGACCTAGCGGAAGAGAGGAATCCTACGAGCAGTACTTC. Protein product: CASSLRPSGREESYEQYF.

The chain couples TRBV5-1 to TRBJ1-1; no definite D call. CDR1 and CDR2 from the germline V gene are SGHRS and YFSETQ. CDR3 length equals 13 residues. Trimming took 4 bases from V and 1 from J, leaving 8 bases between them. The CDR3: CASSEEQNTEAFF. In DNA form, the CDR3 reads TGCGCCAGCAGCGAAGAGCAGAACACTGAAGCTTTCTTT.